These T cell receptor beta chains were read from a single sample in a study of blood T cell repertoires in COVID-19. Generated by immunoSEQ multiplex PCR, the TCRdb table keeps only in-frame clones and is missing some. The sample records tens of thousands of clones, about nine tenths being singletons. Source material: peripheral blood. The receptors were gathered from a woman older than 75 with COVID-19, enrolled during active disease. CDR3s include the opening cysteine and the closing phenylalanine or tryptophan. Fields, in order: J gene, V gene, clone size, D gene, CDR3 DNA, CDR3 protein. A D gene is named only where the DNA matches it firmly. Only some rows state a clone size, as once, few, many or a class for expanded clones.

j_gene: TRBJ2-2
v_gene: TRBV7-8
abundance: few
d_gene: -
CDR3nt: TGTGCCAGCAGCTTAGGCGTAATGGCGAACACCGGGGAGCTGTTTTTT
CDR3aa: CASSLGVMANTGELFF

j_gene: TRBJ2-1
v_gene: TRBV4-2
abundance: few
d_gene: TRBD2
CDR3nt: TGTGCCAGCAGCCGAGGCCTACGACTAGCGGGGGACAATGAGCAGTTCTTC
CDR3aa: CASSRGLRLAGDNEQFF

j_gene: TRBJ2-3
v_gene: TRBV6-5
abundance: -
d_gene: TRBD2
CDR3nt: TGTGCCAGCAGCCAAGGACTAGTCATCACAGATACGCAGTATTTT
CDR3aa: CASSQGLVITDTQYF

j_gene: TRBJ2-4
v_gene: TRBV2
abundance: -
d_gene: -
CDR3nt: TGTGCCAGCAGTGGGTTAGCGGCGGACATTCAGTACTTC
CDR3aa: CASSGLAADIQYF

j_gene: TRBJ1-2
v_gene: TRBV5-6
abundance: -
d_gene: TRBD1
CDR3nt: TGTGCCAGCAGCGCTGGACAGGGCGGGTACTATGGCTACACCTTC
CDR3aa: CASSAGQGGYYGYTF

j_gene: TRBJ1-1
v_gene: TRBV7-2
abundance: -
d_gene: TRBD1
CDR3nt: TGTGCCAGCAGCACGGGACAGGGCAGCGCCACTGAAGCTTTCTTT
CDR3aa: CASSTGQGSATEAFF

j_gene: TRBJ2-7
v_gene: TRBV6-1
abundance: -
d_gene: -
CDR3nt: TGTGCCAGCAGTGAATGGGAGGGGACACCTACCTACGAGCAGTACTTC
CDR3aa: CASSEWEGTPTYEQYF

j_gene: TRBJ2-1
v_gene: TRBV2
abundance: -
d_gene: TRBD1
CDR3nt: TGTGCCAGTACCCGACAGGGCCGGGGTGAAGAGCAGTTCTTC
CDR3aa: CASTRQGRGEEQFF

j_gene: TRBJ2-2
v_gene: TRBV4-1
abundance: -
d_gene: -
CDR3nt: TGCGCCAGCAGCCAACTGCAAGGGACACCTCCCGGGGAGCTGTTTTTT
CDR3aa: CASSQLQGTPPGELFF

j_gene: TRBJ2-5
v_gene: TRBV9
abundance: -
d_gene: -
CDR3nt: TGTGCCAGCAGCGTAGGAGGCGGGGCGATAATATCCCAAGAGACCCAGTACTTC
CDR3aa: CASSVGGGAIISQETQYF

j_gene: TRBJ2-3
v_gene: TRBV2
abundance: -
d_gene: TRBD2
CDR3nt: TGTGCCAGCAGTGAAAGTCTAGCGGGAGATACGCAGTATTTT
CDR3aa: CASSESLAGDTQYF

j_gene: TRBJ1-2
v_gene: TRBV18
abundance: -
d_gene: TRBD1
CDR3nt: TGTGCCAGCTCACCAGGGACAGGGGCCGCATATGGCTACACCTTC
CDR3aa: CASSPGTGAAYGYTF

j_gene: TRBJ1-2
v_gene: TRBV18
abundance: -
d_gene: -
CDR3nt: TGTGCCAGCTCACCCGGACAGTACTATGGCTACACCTTC
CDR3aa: CASSPGQYYGYTF

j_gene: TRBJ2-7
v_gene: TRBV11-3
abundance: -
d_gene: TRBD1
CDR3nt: TGTGCCAGCAGCTCCCGGGACAGGAGCTCCTACGAGCAGTACTTC
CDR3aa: CASSSRDRSSYEQYF

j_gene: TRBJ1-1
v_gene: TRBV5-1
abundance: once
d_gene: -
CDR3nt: TGCGCCAGCAGCTTGACTGGTGGGAGCACTGAAGCTTTCTTT
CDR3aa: CASSLTGGSTEAFF

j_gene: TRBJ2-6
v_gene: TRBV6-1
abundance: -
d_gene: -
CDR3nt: TGTGCCAGCAGTGAATTCAGCCAGGGAAGCTCTGGGGCCAACGTCCTGACTTTC
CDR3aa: CASSEFSQGSSGANVLTF

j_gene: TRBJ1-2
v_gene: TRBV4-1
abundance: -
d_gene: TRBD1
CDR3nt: TGCGCCAGCAGCCACCCCTATTCGGACAGGGGGGCCGGGGGCTACACCTTC
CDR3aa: CASSHPYSDRGAGGYTF

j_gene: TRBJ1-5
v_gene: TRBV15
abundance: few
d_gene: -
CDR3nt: TGTGCCACCAGCCCAGGGACATCTCAGCCCCAGCATTTT
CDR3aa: CATSPGTSQPQHF

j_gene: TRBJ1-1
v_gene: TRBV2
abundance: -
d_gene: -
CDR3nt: TGTGCCAGCTTAGTGCTTGGGAACACTGAAGCTTTCTTT
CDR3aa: CASLVLGNTEAFF

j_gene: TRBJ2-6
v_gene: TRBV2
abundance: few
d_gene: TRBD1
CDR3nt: TGTGCCAGCAGTCAGGACAGGGGAATTGCTGGGGCCAACGTCCTGACTTTC
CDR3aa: CASSQDRGIAGANVLTF

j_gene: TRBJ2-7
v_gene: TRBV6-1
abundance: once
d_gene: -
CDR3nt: TGTGCCAGCAGTGACGATCATTACGGCTACGAGCAGTACTTC
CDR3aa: CASSDDHYGYEQYF

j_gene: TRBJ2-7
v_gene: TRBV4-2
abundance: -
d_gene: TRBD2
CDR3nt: TGTGCCAGCAGCCCAGTACTAGCGGGGGATTCCTACGAGCAGTACTTC
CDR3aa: CASSPVLAGDSYEQYF

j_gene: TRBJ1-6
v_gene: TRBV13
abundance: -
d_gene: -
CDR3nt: TGTGCCAGCAGGTGGGGCAGGGGAACTAATTCACCCCTCCACTTT
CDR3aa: CASRWGRGTNSPLHF

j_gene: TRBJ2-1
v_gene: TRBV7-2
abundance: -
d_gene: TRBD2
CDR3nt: TGTGCCAGCAGCCCATGGGGAGAGCGGGGGGCCTACAATGAGCAGTTCTTC
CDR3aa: CASSPWGERGAYNEQFF

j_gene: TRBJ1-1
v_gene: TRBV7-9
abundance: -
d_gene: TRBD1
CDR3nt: TGTGCCAGCAGAGCCACCGACAGGGATTGGACTGAAGCTTTCTTT
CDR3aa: CASRATDRDWTEAFF